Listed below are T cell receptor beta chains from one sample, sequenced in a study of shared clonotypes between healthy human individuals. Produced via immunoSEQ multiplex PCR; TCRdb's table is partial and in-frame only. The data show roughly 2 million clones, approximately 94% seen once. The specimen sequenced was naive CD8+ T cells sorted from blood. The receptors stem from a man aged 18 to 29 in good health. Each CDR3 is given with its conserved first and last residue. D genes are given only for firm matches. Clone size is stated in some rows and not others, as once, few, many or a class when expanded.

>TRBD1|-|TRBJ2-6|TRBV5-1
TGCGCCAGCAGCGAAGGGACAGCGGTCTCTGGGGCCAACGTCCTGACTTTC
CASSEGTAVSGANVLTF
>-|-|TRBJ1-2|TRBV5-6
TGTGCCAGCAGCGCACACTTGGGATGGGAGGAGGCAGCTAACTATGGCTACACCTTC
CASSAHLGWEEAANYGYTF
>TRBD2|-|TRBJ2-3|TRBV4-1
TGCGCCAGCAGCCTACTAGCGGGGGGGAGCACAGATACGCAGTATTTT
CASSLLAGGSTDTQYF
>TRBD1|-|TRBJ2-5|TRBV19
TGTGCCAGCCGTATGACGGGACAGTGGGATGAGACCCAGTACTTC
CASRMTGQWDETQYF
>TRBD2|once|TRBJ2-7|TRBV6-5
TGTGCCAGCGCGGGTGCGGGGGGATACGAGCAGTACTTC
CASAGAGGYEQYF
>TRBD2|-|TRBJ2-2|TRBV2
TGTGCCAGCAGAGTTACTAGCGGAGACACCGGGGAGCTGTTTTTT
CASRVTSGDTGELFF
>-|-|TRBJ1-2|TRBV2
TGTGCCAGCAGTGAAGCGCGAGGCTACACCTTC
CASSEARGYTF
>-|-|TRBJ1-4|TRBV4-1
TGCGCCAGCAGCCAAGATTTGGTTGCAGGTTCTAATGAAAAACTGTTTTTT
CASSQDLVAGSNEKLFF
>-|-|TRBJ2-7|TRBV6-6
TGTGCCACCGAGGGGGGAGATCCCTACGAGCAGTACTTC
CATEGGDPYEQYF
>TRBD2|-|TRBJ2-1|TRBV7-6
TGTGCCAGCAGCTCAACCCAAGCGGCGGGGGGACCTAGCAATGAGCAGTTCTTC
CASSSTQAAGGPSNEQFF
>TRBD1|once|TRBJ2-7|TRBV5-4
TGTGCCAGCAGCTGGGACAGGGGCTCCTACGAGCAGTACTTC
CASSWDRGSYEQYF
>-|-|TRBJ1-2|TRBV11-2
TGTGCCAGCAGCTTAGCCTCGCGCTACACCTTC
CASSLASRYTF
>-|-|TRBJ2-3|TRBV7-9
TGTGCCAGCAGCTTTGTTCTGGGAGGAAGCACAGATACGCAGTATTTT
CASSFVLGGSTDTQYF
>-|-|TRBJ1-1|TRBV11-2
TGTGCCAGCAGCGGAATACCTTTGAGGGCAGACTTCATGAACACTGAAGCTTTCTTT
CASSGIPLRADFMNTEAFF
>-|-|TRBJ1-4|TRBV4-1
TGCGCCAGCAGCCGGGGCGATGAAAAACTGTTTTTT
CASSRGDEKLFF
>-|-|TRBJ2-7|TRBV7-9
TGTGCCAGCAGCTCCGGGACGGTTGCCTACGAGCAGTACTTC
CASSSGTVAYEQYF
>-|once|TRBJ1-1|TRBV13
TGTGCCAGCAGCGTGATCTCTGAAGCTTTCTTT
CASSVISEAFF
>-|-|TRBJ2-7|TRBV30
TGTGCCTGGAGTGTAGGGGGGATAGGAGCATACGAGCAGTACTTC
CAWSVGGIGAYEQYF
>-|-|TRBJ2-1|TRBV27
TGTGCCAGCAGTGAAACAGGGACCTTCAATGAGCAGTTCTTC
CASSETGTFNEQFF
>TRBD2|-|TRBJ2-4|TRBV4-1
TGCGCCAGCAGCCAGGGACTAGCGGGAGGTGACATTCAGTACTTC
CASSQGLAGGDIQYF
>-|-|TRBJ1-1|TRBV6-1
TGTGCCAGCAGTTCTATGGGGTCGGGCACTGAAGCTTTCTTT
CASSSMGSGTEAFF
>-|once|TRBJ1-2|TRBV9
TGTGCCAGCAGCCCCAACCACGGGGTTTATGGCTACACCTTC
CASSPNHGVYGYTF
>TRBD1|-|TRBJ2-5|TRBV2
TGTGCCAGCAGAAATGGACAGGGGGGGACCCAGTACTTC
CASRNGQGGTQYF
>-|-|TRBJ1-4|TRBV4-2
TGTGCCAGCAGCCAACCCGAGATCGGGACTACAAATGAAAAACTGTTTTTT
CASSQPEIGTTNEKLFF
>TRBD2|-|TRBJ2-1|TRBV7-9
TGTGCCAGCAGCTTAGCCTCCGGGACTAGCAAACATGAGCAGTTCTTC
CASSLASGTSKHEQFF
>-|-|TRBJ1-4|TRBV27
TGTGCCAGCAGTCTTGACGCAGGGGCTTTTGAAAAACTGTTTTTT
CASSLDAGAFEKLFF
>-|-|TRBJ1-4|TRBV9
TGTGCCAGCAGCACTTACACGGAGTTGGGAGAAAAACTGTTTTTT
CASSTYTELGEKLFF
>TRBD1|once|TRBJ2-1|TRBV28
TGTGCCAGCGGAGAAGTGGGACAGGGGAATGAGCAGTTCTTC
CASGEVGQGNEQFF
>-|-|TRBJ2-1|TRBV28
TGTGCCAGCAGTTTAGTCTTAATTCACAATGAGCAGTTCTTC
CASSLVLIHNEQFF
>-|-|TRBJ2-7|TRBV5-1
TGCGCCAGCAGCTTGGTGGCAGGGTCTAGCTACGAGCAGTACTTC
CASSLVAGSSYEQYF
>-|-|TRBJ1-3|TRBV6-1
TGTGCCAGCAGTGAACTTCAGGGAGATTGGGCTGGAAACACCATATATTTT
CASSELQGDWAGNTIYF
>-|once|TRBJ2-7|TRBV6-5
TGTGCCAGCAGTTACTCGTTAGGGCCCATTCCCTACGAGCAGTACTTC
CASSYSLGPIPYEQYF
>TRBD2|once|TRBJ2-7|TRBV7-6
TGTGCCAGCAGCTTAGGGGGACTAGTAGTCCGCGAGCAGTACTTC
CASSLGGLVVREQYF
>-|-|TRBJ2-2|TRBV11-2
TGTGCCAGCAGCCCCCCTGCGGTTGGGGTCGGGGAGCTGTTTTTT
CASSPPAVGVGELFF